Each of the 10 T cell receptor beta chains below was sequenced from the same sample in a study of T cell responses to AZD1222 COVID-19 vaccine. Measured with immunoSEQ multiplex PCR; TCRdb has only the in-frame clones, and not every one. The table shows 100,000 or so clones, with around 94% occurring only once. The sequenced sample was peripheral blood, obtained on day 0 of AZD1222 vaccination. These receptors were taken from an adult in good health.

V usage is TRBV15 and J usage is TRBJ2-2, with 12 bases that match TRBD2. The CDR3 totals 19 residues. Losses at the gene ends were 1 base for V and 5 bases for J; bases not matched to a gene: 11. Germline V gene data show CDR1 as LNHNV and CDR2 as YYDKDF (reference sequence). The chain's CDR3 is CATSRAGGRTSGTTGELFF. DNA of the CDR3: TGTGCCACCAGCAGAGCAGGGGGACGGACTAGCGGGACGACCGGGGAGCTGTTTTTT.

The J gene is TRBJ1-5, the V gene TRBV9; D is undetermined. Deletions cut 1 base from V and 2 bases from J, with 4 bases between. The CDR3 spans 13 residues. Germline lookup yields CDR1 SGDLS and CDR2 YYNGEE. CDR3 region: CASSVFGNQPQHF. The CDR3 nucleotides are TGTGCCAGCAGCGTATTCGGCAATCAGCCCCAGCATTTT.

A single count supports this clone. This chain connects TRBV12-3 or TRBV12-4 to TRBJ1-1, with TRBD1 matching 7 bases. The CDR3 runs 13 residues. Trimming cost V 6 bases and J 9 bases; bases outside gene matches: 10. CDR3 nucleotides: TGTGCCAGCAGAAGAGGGCAGGGACAGCAAGCTTTCTTT. This encodes CASRRGQGQQAFF.

The chain uses TRBV7-2 and TRBJ1-2; D is unresolved. The CDR3 totals 12 residues. The germline V gene encodes CDR1 SGHTA and CDR2 FQGNSA. V was cut by 2 bases and J by 8 bases, with 9 bases left in between. The CDR3 sequence is CASSLSSRGYTF. The CDR3 nucleotides are TGTGCCAGCAGCTTATCTAGCCGGGGCTACACCTTC.

The CDR3 DNA reads TGTGCCAGCAGCTTGCTAGATGCAGATACGCAGTATTTT. Amino acids: CASSLLDADTQYF. The chain combines TRBV5-8 with TRBJ2-3; the D is unclear. Germline V CDR1 and CDR2: SGHTS, YDEGEE. V lost 1 base, J lost 4 bases, and 7 bases lay in between. The CDR3 covers 13 residues.

The V call is TRBV5-4, the J call TRBJ1-2, with a possible D match to TRBD1 (6 bases). The V end lost 4 bases, the J end lost 8 bases, and 9 bases lay between the germline ends. The germline V gene has CDR1 SGHNT and CDR2 YYREEE (reference sequence). The CDR3 covers 11 residues. The CDR3 DNA follows: TGTGCCAGCAGCAAGGGGGGCGGCTACACCTTC. This codes for CASSKGGGYTF.

V gene TRBV19 combines with J gene TRBJ1-4; D remains unclear. CDR3 length equals 13 residues. V shed 1 base and J shed 8 bases, with 8 bases lying between them. Germline CDR1 is LNHDA and CDR2 is SQIVND (reference sequence). As DNA, the CDR3 is TGTGCCAGTAGTATAGCCCTTATAGAAAAACTGTTTTTT. This codes for CASSIALIEKLFF.

The chain carries TRBV7-2 and TRBJ1-1; the D is unclear. The CDR3 has 13 residues. Germline loops: CDR1 SGHTA, CDR2 FQGNSA. Trimming pared 4 bases from V and 8 bases from J, leaving 14 bases between. This chain's CDR3 is CASSSPNLDEAFF. In nucleotides, the CDR3 is TGTGCCAGCAGCTCCCCCAACTTGGACGAAGCTTTCTTT.

The V and J genes are TRBV5-8 and TRBJ1-4, with 8 positions matching TRBD1. Germline CDR1 SGHTS, CDR2 YDEGEE. The CDR3 sequence is 14 residues long. After removal of 4 bases from V and 8 bases from J, the junction contained 7 bases not matched to a gene. In DNA, the CDR3 is TGTGCCAGCAGCACCGGGACAGGAAGGGAAAAACTGTTTTTT. It translates to CASSTGTGREKLFF. Using reference TRBV5-8 and TRBJ1-4 for the parts outside the CDR3, the full variable domain is EAGVTQSPTHLIKTRGQQATLRCSPISGHTSVYWYQQALGLGLQFLLWYDEGEERNRGNFPPRFSGRQFPNYSSELNVNALELEDSALYLCASSTGTGREKLFFGSGTQLSVL.

V gene TRBV28 combines with J gene TRBJ1-4; 7 nucleotides align to TRBD1. The CDR3 extends over 17 amino acids. V lost 6 bases to trimming and J lost 8 bases; unmatched junction nucleotides: 18. Germline-derived CDR1 and CDR2 are MDHEN and SYDVKM. The CDR3 loop is CASSPPGRGGRYEKLFF. The CDR3 nucleotides are TGTGCCAGCAGCCCTCCAGGTAGAGGGGGCAGGTACGAAAAACTGTTTTTT.